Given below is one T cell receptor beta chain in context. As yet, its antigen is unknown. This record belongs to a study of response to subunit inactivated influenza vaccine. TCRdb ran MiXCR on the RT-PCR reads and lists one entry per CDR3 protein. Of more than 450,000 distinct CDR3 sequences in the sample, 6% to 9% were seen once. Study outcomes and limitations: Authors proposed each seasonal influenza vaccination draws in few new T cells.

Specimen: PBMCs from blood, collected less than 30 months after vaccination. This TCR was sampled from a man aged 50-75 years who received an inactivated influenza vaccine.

The CDR3 DNA follows: TGTGCCAGCAGTCGCAGCAGGGATCGAGGCGAGCAGTACTTC. Translated, it gives CASSRSRDRGEQYF. The J gene is TRBJ2-7, the V gene TRBV12-3 or TRBV12-4; D is perhaps TRBD1 (5 bases). Deletions cut 5 bases from V and 6 bases from J, with 17 bases between. This CDR3 spans 14 amino acids.